This T cell receptor (beta chain) appears in the sequencing data of a study of CXCR3-negative and CXCR3-positive naive CD8 T cells. Naive CD8+ T cells displayed a CD45RO-CCR7+CD27+CD95- phenotype. For this clonotype: What it binds is not known.

The TRB libraries of cDNA were built by UMI-labeled 5' RACE. For each CDR3 protein, TCRdb gives one entry from its re-call of the 5' RACE reads, without DNA. This listing includes about 110,000 distinct CDR3 sequences. Study observations and caveats: Both naive subsets showed comparably high diversity, and memory CD8+ cells showed much lower diversity. Greater hydrophobicity was found in TRB CDR3s of CXCR3-positive naive cells than of CXCR3-negative naive cells. TRBV-TRBJ usage was similar across naive CXCR3 subsets but distinct in memory cells.

This TCR was recovered from a human donor in good health. Some clones in this sample may be carry-over from other donors' samples. Sequencing was carried out using naive CXCR3+ CD8+ T cells from blood. Sample subset: CD45RO-CCR7+CD27+CD95- naive CD8+ T cells expressing CXCR3 (TNR3+).

Here the CDR3 reads CSARTGGRGVLAEAFF. The rearrangement joins TRBV29-1 to TRBJ1-1; TCRdb names TRBD1, which stays unverified in the absence of DNA. The CDR3 covers 16 residues. Per the germline V gene, CDR1 is SQVTM and CDR2 is ANQGSEA.